A selection of T cell receptor beta chains follows, all from one sample in a study of T-cell reconstitution after alpha-beta-depleted transplantation in children. TCRdb independently ran MiXCR on the PCR reads; one entry per CDR3 protein. The sample shows 500,000 to 600,000 distinct CDR3 sequences, approximately 30% of them seen only once. This material consisted of PBMCs from the stem cell graft donor, taken from the stem cell graft. These receptor sequences come from a human donor who donated a stem cell graft to a child with aplastic anemia. CDR3s include the opening cysteine and the closing phenylalanine or tryptophan. Fields, in order: J gene, CDR3 length, V gene, CDR3 protein.

J gene: TRBJ1-1; CDR3 length: 10; V gene: TRBV25-1; CDR3 protein: CATPDLGAFF
J gene: TRBJ2-7; CDR3 length: 14; V gene: TRBV11-2; CDR3 protein: CASSLGLLVYEQYF
J gene: TRBJ2-2; CDR3 length: 15; V gene: TRBV11-2; CDR3 protein: CASSLGSGRTGELFF
J gene: TRBJ2-3; CDR3 length: 16; V gene: TRBV27; CDR3 protein: CASRFSLAARFVGEYF
J gene: TRBJ2-5; CDR3 length: 13; V gene: TRBV5-6; CDR3 protein: CASSSLGRETQYF
J gene: TRBJ1-2; CDR3 length: 16; V gene: TRBV18; CDR3 protein: CASSPNTGRSNYGYTF
J gene: TRBJ2-1; CDR3 length: 15; V gene: TRBV12-3/TRBV12-4; CDR3 protein: CASSSREATRNEQFF
J gene: TRBJ2-2; CDR3 length: 16; V gene: TRBV5-1; CDR3 protein: CASSSALARVTGELFF
J gene: TRBJ2-7; CDR3 length: 12; V gene: TRBV12-3/TRBV12-4; CDR3 protein: CASRAQGYEQYF
J gene: TRBJ2-1; CDR3 length: 15; V gene: TRBV18; CDR3 protein: CASSRRSSGRSEQFF
J gene: TRBJ1-2; CDR3 length: 13; V gene: TRBV12-3/TRBV12-4; CDR3 protein: CASTNTGIGGYTF
J gene: TRBJ1-1; CDR3 length: 17; V gene: TRBV7-9; CDR3 protein: CASSPLVGGRLNTEAFF
J gene: TRBJ2-2; CDR3 length: 16; V gene: TRBV29-1; CDR3 protein: CSVSGSGRANTGELFF
J gene: TRBJ2-1; CDR3 length: 15; V gene: TRBV20-1; CDR3 protein: CSAPPSGTGLNEQFF
J gene: TRBJ2-1; CDR3 length: 14; V gene: TRBV12-3/TRBV12-4; CDR3 protein: CASTGWRTYNEQFF
J gene: TRBJ1-3; CDR3 length: 17; V gene: TRBV18; CDR3 protein: CASSPLPQGRSGNTIYF
J gene: TRBJ2-2; CDR3 length: 17; V gene: TRBV19; CDR3 protein: CASTGFIQGGDTGELFF
J gene: TRBJ2-3; CDR3 length: 14; V gene: TRBV20-1; CDR3 protein: CSALRAQATDTQYF
J gene: TRBJ2-1; CDR3 length: 14; V gene: TRBV20-1; CDR3 protein: CSASPGSSYNEQFF
J gene: TRBJ2-7; CDR3 length: 16; V gene: TRBV4-2; CDR3 protein: CASSQDGIAGGYEQYF
J gene: TRBJ1-4; CDR3 length: 15; V gene: TRBV5-1; CDR3 protein: CASNEGATANEKLFF
J gene: TRBJ2-7; CDR3 length: 15; V gene: TRBV7-9; CDR3 protein: CASSPSGGLNYEQYF
J gene: TRBJ1-1; CDR3 length: 12; V gene: TRBV7-2; CDR3 protein: CASRDTNTEAFF
J gene: TRBJ1-2; CDR3 length: 12; V gene: TRBV30; CDR3 protein: CAWSGGPSGYTF
J gene: TRBJ2-1; CDR3 length: 15; V gene: TRBV20-1; CDR3 protein: CSARAGGEFTNEQFF
J gene: TRBJ1-2; CDR3 length: 13; V gene: TRBV20-1; CDR3 protein: CSARVRANYGYTF
J gene: TRBJ2-7; CDR3 length: 13; V gene: TRBV28; CDR3 protein: CAARLAGSYEQYF
J gene: TRBJ1-1; CDR3 length: 16; V gene: TRBV28; CDR3 protein: CASSFYGSGAGTEAFF
J gene: TRBJ2-5; CDR3 length: 13; V gene: TRBV11-2; CDR3 protein: CASSWGGRETQYF